This T cell receptor beta chain is drawn from a study of CD8 T cells in Susac syndrome. V was cut by 5 bases and J by 4 bases, with 17 bases left in between. The CDR3 is 15 amino acids. Germline CDR1 MDHEN, CDR2 SYDVKM. The authors reverse transcribed roughly 0.5 to 1 ug RNA with random hexamers. TCRdb called the immunoSEQ multiplex PCR reads again in MiXCR, with one record for every CDR3 protein. Of hundreds of thousands of distinct CDR3 sequences in the sample, around 96% were seen once. This chain links TRBV28 with TRBJ1-2; no definite D call. Sample: CD4+ T cells from PBMCs. The receptor was isolated from a human donor with multiple sclerosis. The CDR3 DNA sequence: TGTGCCAGCAGTCGGATCCCCGACGGCGCCTATGGCTACACCTTC. This codes for CASSRIPDGAYGYTF.